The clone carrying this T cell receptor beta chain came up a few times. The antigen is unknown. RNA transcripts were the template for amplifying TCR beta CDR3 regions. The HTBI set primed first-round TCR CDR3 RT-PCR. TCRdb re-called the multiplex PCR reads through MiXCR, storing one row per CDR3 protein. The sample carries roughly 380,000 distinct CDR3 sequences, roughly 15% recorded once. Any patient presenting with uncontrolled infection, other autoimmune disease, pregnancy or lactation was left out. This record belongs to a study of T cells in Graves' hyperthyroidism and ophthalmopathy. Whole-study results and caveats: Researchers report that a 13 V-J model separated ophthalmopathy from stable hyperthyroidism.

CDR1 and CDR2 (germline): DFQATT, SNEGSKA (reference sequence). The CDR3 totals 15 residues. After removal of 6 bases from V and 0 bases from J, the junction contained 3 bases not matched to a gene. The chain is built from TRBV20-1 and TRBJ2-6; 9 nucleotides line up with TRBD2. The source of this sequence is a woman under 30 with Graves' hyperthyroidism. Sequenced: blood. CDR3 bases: TGCAGTGCGCTGACTAGCGGCTCTGGGGCCAACGTCCTGACTTTC. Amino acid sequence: CSALTSGSGANVLTF.